Detailed here is one TCR beta chain. V shed 6 bases and J 5 bases; nucleotides not matched to a gene: 8. Germline V gene data show CDR1 as MNHEY and CDR2 as SVGAGI. The CDR3 has 15 amino acids. Profiled with immunoSEQ multiplex PCR; TCRdb holds only in-frame clones, not every one. The table records about 6,900 clones, just under 25% of them present only once. This sample is part of a study of graft-versus-host responses after intestinal transplantation. The wider study: Every recipient had anti-thymocyte globulin induction and 2 to 3 years of tacrolimus plus steroids.

Study results and limitations: Graft-versus-host to host-versus-graft clonal ratios in allografts were high in patients with graft-donor T cell macrochimerism. Circulating GvH clones peaking coincided with falling HvG clones soon after transplant.

The sample in question was alloreactive CD4+ T cells from a mixed lymphocyte reaction culture, obtained before transplantation. Subset described: CFSE-low proliferating T cells sorted from roughly six-day pre-transplant mixed lymphocyte reaction (GvH or HvG direction). This chain connects TRBV6-5 to TRBJ2-2, with TRBD1 identical over 8 bases. The receptor was derived from a human patient who was an organ donor for intestinal transplantation. The CDR3 bases are TGTGCCAGCAGGACGCAGGGGGCGGGAACCGGGGAGCTGTTTTTT. Translation: CASRTQGAGTGELFF.